The source of this T cell receptor beta chain is a study of T-cell reconstitution after alpha-beta-depleted transplantation in children. Whole-study findings and limits: Alpha-beta T cells present about two months after transplant were reported to originate from several hundred expanded graft clones. For some patients, TCRbeta diversity was high at day 60 because of recipient T cells and thymic progenitors that survived. At the one-year point after transplant, T-cell counts and TCRbeta diversity were found to come mostly from T cells that had been newly produced.

This clonotype was seen more than once but under ten times. Its antigen is as yet unknown. Trimming took 4 bases from V and 3 from J; bases not matched to a gene: 7. The CDR3 consists of 15 residues. Germline lookup yields CDR1 MGHRA and CDR2 YSYEKL. Using unique molecular identifiers, the investigators prepared the TCRbeta library. MiXCR, applied by TCRdb to the PCR reads, yields one record per CDR3 protein. The data contain more than 400,000 distinct CDR3 sequences, 9.5% to 12% of them seen just once; the ten biggest clones take up 14%. The chain couples TRBV4-1 to TRBJ2-7; 9 bases align to TRBD2. The clonotype was recovered from a female patient aged 2-9 years who had a stem cell transplant for aplastic anemia, so the T cells may come from the graft donor. The sample was PBMCs, mostly from graft donor cells, taken 180 days after TCRalphabeta/CD19-depleted stem cell transplant. CDR3 DNA sequence: TGCGCCAGCAGCCTGACTAGCGGAGAATACTACGAGCAGTACTTC. Encoded protein: CASSLTSGEYYEQYF.